This T cell receptor (beta chain) was found in a study of T cells after yellow fever vaccination. CDR1 is DFQATT and CDR2 is SNEGSKA in the germline V gene (reference sequence). This CDR3 has 17 residues. The ends were cut back, 0 bases at V and 0 bases at J, with 14 bases in the middle. This clonotype was detected ten times or more. TCRdb passed the 5' RACE reads through MiXCR, listing each CDR3 protein once. The data hold about 260,000 distinct CDR3 sequences, with 3.6% observed a single time. The gene calls are TRBV20-1 and TRBJ1-4; a weak D match, TRBD1 (5 bases). Sequencing used PBMCs, obtained 15 days after the yellow fever booster vaccination. The sequence was collected from a man between 18 and 35 years old who received the YFV17D yellow fever vaccine. CDR3 protein: CSARDAAQGATNEKLFF. Here the CDR3 DNA reads TGCAGTGCTAGAGATGCGGCTCAAGGGGCAACTAATGAAAAACTGTTTTTT.